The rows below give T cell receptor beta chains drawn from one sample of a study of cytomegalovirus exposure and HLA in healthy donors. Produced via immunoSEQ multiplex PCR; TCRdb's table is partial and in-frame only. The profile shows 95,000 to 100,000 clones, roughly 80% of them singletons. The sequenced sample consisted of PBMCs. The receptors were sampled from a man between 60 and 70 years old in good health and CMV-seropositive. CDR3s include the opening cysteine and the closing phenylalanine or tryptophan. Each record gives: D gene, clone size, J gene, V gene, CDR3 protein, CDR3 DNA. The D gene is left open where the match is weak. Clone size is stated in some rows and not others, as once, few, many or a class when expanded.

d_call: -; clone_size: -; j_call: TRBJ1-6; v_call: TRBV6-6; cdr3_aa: CASSYARGYNSPLHF; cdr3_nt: TGTGCCAGCAGTTACGCCCGGGGGTATAATTCACCCCTCCACTTT
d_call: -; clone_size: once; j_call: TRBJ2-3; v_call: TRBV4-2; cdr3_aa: CASSPTSGTDTQYF; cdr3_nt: TGTGCCAGCAGCCCCACCTCAGGCACAGATACGCAGTATTTT
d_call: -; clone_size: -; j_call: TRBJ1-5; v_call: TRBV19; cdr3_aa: CASRDILFTRNQPQHF; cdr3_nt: TGTGCCAGTAGAGATATACTCTTTACCCGCAATCAGCCCCAGCATTTT
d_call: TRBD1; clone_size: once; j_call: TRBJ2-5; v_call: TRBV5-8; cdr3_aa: CASSLVGDRDETQYF; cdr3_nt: TGTGCCAGCAGCTTGGTGGGGGACAGGGACGAGACCCAGTACTTC
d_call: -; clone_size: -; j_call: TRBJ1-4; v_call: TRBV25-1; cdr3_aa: CASSALGTQNEKLFF; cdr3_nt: TGTGCCAGCAGTGCGCTCGGGACACAGAATGAAAAACTGTTTTTT
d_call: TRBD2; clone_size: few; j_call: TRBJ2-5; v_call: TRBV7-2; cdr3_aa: CASSLAAGPPGTQYF; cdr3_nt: TGTGCCAGCAGCTTAGCAGCGGGGCCCCCGGGGACCCAGTACTTC
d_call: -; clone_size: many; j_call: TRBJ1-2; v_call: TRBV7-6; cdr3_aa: CASSSYRDRNHGYTF; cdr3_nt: TGTGCCAGCAGCTCATACAGGGATAGGAACCATGGCTACACCTTC
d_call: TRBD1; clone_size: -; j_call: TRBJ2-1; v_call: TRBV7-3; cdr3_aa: CASSLLGQGRYNEQFF; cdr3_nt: TGTGCCAGCAGCTTACTCGGACAGGGGAGGTACAATGAGCAGTTCTTC
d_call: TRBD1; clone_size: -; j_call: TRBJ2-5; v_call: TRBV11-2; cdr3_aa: CASSSTGGEETQYF; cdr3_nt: TGTGCCAGCAGCTCGACAGGGGGGGAAGAGACCCAGTACTTC
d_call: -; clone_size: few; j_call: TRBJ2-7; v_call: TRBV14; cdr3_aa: CASSLDRRYEQYF; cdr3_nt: TGTGCCAGCAGCCTCGACAGGCGTTACGAGCAGTACTTC
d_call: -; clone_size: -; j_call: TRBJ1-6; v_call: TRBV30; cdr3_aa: CAWRYGGRNYNSPLHF; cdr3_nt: TGTGCCTGGAGGTATGGGGGGAGGAACTATAATTCACCCCTCCACTTT
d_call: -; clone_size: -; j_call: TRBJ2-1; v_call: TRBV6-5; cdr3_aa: CASENVGRNEQFF; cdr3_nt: TGTGCCAGCGAAAACGTGGGGAGAAATGAGCAGTTCTTC
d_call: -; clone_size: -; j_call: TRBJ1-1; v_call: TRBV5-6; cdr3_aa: CASSLAGGGGSTEAFF; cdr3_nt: TGTGCCAGCAGCTTGGCCGGGGGGGGCGGGAGCACTGAAGCTTTCTTT
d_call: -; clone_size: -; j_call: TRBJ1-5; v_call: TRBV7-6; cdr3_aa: CASSPGTSYSNQPQHF; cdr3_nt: TGTGCCAGCAGCCCCGGGACAAGTTATAGCAATCAGCCCCAGCATTTT
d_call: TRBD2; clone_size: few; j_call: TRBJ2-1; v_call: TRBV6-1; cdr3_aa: CASSLGTSTYNEQFF; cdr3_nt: TGTGCCAGCAGCCTTGGGACTAGCACCTACAATGAGCAGTTCTTC
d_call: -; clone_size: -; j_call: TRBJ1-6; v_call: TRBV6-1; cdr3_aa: CATIRANSPLHF; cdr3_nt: TGTGCCACTATCAGGGCAAATTCACCCCTCCACTTT
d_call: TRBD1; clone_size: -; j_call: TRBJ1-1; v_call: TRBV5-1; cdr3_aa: CASSIQGANTEAFF; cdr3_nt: TGCGCCAGCAGCATACAGGGGGCGAACACTGAAGCTTTCTTT
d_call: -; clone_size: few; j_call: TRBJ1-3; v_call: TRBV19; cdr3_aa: CASTPGFGSGNTIYF; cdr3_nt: TGTGCCAGTACCCCGGGTTTTGGGTCTGGAAACACCATATATTTT
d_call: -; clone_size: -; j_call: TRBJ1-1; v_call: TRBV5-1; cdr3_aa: CASSLGDFGTEAFF; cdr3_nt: TGCGCCAGCAGCTTGGGGGACTTCGGCACTGAAGCTTTCTTT
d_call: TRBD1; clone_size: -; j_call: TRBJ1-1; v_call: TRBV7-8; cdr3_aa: CASSARDRGSNTEAFF; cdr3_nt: TGTGCCAGCAGCGCCCGGGACAGGGGATCGAACACTGAAGCTTTCTTT
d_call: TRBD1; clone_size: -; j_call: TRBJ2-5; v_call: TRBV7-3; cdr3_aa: CASSLTGGDQETQYF; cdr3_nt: TGTGCCAGCAGCCTGACAGGGGGGGACCAAGAGACCCAGTACTTC
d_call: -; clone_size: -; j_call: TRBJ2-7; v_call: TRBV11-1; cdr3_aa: CASSARYSYEQYF; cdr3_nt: TGTGCCAGCAGCGCCCGGTACTCCTACGAGCAGTACTTC
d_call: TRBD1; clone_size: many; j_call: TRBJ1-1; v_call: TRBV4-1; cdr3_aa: CASSQDEGAYTEAFF; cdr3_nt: TGCGCCAGCAGCCAAGACGAGGGGGCGTACACTGAAGCTTTCTTT
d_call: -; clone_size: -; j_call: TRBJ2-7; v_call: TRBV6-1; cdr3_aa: CASRQGLEQYF; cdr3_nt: TGTGCCAGCAGACAGGGTCTCGAGCAGTACTTC
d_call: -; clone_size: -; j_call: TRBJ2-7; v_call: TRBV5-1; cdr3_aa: CASSETTDSLQF; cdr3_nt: TGCGCCAGCAGCGAGACCACGGACAGCCTCCAATTC
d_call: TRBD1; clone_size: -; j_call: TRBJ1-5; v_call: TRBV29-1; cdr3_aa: CSARQGGQPQHF; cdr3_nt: TGCAGCGCTCGACAGGGCGGTCAGCCCCAGCATTTT
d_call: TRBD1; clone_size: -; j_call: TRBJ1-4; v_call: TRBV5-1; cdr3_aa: CASSLRQGGGELFF; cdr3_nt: TGCGCCAGCAGCTTGCGACAGGGTGGCGGAGAACTGTTTTTT